Following are 15 T cell receptor beta chains from one sample sequenced in a study of blood T cell repertoires in COVID-19. Libraries were prepared by immunoSEQ multiplex PCR; TCRdb keeps only in-frame clonotypes and omits some of them. The repertoire holds approximately 300,000 clones, with 70% to 90% as singletons. The material sequenced was PBMCs or T cells enriched from blood (not recorded which). All receptors come from a man aged 25 to 40 who had recovered from COVID-19.

The chain is built from TRBV7-8 and TRBJ1-1; D is unresolved. Trimming took 5 bases from V and 3 from J, leaving 16 bases between them. CDR1 and CDR2 from the germline V gene are SGHVS and FQNEAQ. The CDR3 is 15 amino acids. The CDR3 loop reads CASSLDIDPDTEAFF. The DNA of the CDR3 is TGTGCCAGCAGCCTTGACATAGACCCGGACACTGAAGCTTTCTTT.

The chain recombines TRBV5-1 with TRBJ1-1, with D possibly being TRBD1 (5 bases). There are 14 residues in the CDR3. Trimming left V 0 bases short and J 3 bases short, with 9 bases between. In germline, CDR1 is SGHRS, CDR2 YFSETQ. The CDR3 bases are TGCGCCAGCAGCTTGGAGGGGAGGTACACTGAAGCTTTCTTT. Translation gives CASSLEGRYTEAFF.

The V call is TRBV4-1, the J call TRBJ1-5; D is undetermined. V was shortened by 0 bases and J by 4 bases, with 10 bases between the two germline ends. The CDR3 covers 15 residues. From germline, CDR1 is MGHRA and CDR2 YSYEKL. The CDR3 loop is CASSQDRLSNQPQHF. The CDR3 DNA reads TGCGCCAGCAGCCAAGACAGACTCTCTAATCAGCCCCAGCATTTT.

The J gene is TRBJ2-7, the V gene TRBV6-1; D possibly corresponds to TRBD2 (6 bases). Looked up from germline, CDR1 is MNHNS and CDR2 is SASEGT. The CDR3 consists of 13 residues. The ends were cut back, 2 bases at V and 2 bases at J, with 7 bases in the middle. The CDR3 here is CASSEREPYEQYF. DNA for the CDR3: TGTGCCAGCAGTGAACGGGAGCCCTACGAGCAGTACTTC.

The gene calls are TRBV12-3 or TRBV12-4 and TRBJ1-3; D unclear. The CDR3 is 13 residues long. V was shortened by 6 bases and J by 0 bases, with 6 bases between the two germline ends. The CDR3 loop is CASSHSSGNTIYF. CDR3 coding DNA: TGTGCCAGCAGCCACAGCTCTGGAAACACCATATATTTT.

Regarding this clone: Other DNA sequences from this sample encode an identical CDR3 as well. The V call is TRBV14, the J call TRBJ2-2; D not resolved. The CDR3 loop spans 16 amino acids. CDR1 and CDR2 (germline): SGHDN, FVKESK. Trimming pared 1 base from V and 0 bases from J, leaving 9 bases between. CDR3 sequence reads: CASSQVRLTNTGELFF. The CDR3 DNA follows: TGTGCCAGCAGCCAAGTCAGGCTTACGAACACCGGGGAGCTGTTTTTT.

The chain is built from TRBV2 and TRBJ2-3; maybe TRBD1 (5 bases). CDR3 length equals 13 residues. V was shortened by 9 bases and J by 15 bases, with 25 bases between the two germline ends. CDR1 SNHLY and CDR2 FYNNEI come from the germline V gene. DNA for the CDR3: TGTGCCAGGACCCCACCACTCCTAAAAGGGGCCTATTTT. Encoded protein: CARTPPLLKGAYF.

The chain uses TRBV6-5 and TRBJ1-4; 7 bases map to TRBD1. Germline loops: CDR1 MNHEY, CDR2 SVGAGI. V dropped 5 bases and J dropped 4; count of bases not matched to a gene: 7. This CDR3 has 15 amino acids. This chain's CDR3 is CASSPRGLSNEKLFF. In DNA, the CDR3 is TGTGCCAGCAGTCCTAGGGGGCTGAGTAATGAAAAACTGTTTTTT.

The rearrangement uses TRBV28 and TRBJ1-2; maybe TRBD1 (6 bases). The germline CDR1 and CDR2 sequences are MDHEN and SYDVKM. The CDR3 extends over 13 amino acids. V was cut by 5 bases and J by 8 bases, with 15 bases left in between. In nucleotides, the CDR3 is TGTGCCAGCAGTATAACAGGGCTGATAGGCTACACCTTC. This translates into CASSITGLIGYTF.

The chain links TRBV19 to TRBJ2-1, with D unclear. CDR3 size: 15 residues. Per the germline V gene, CDR1 is LNHDA and CDR2 is SQIVND (reference sequence). Trimming removed 3 bases at V and 3 bases at J, with 12 bases between. The DNA of the CDR3 is TGTGCCAGTAGTATGCGTCCCGCTAGCTACAATGAGCAGTTCTTC. This sequence encodes CASSMRPASYNEQFF.

This chain joins TRBV7-8 and TRBJ2-3, with 8 bases lining up with TRBD1. Germline lookup yields CDR1 SGHVS and CDR2 FQNEAQ. With 7 bases clipped from V and 3 bases from J, the junction kept 9 bases outside the gene matches. This CDR3 comprises 15 residues. The CDR3 here is CASTRDRHRTDTQYF. CDR3 nucleotides: TGTGCCAGCACCCGGGACAGGCATCGGACAGATACGCAGTATTTT.

The chain is built from TRBV15 and TRBJ2-1; tentative D call: TRBD2 (7 bases). The CDR3 extends over 15 amino acids. V lost 1 base to trimming and J lost 2 bases, with 9 bases between them. Germline CDR1 is LNHNV and CDR2 is YYDKDF (reference sequence). CDR3 sequence: CATSRGGGAYNEQFF. The CDR3 bases are TGTGCCACCAGCAGAGGAGGGGGGGCCTACAATGAGCAGTTCTTC.

The V and J genes are TRBV11-2 and TRBJ2-1, with 13 bases lining up with TRBD2. Germline CDR1 reads SGHAT; CDR2 reads FQNNGV. The CDR3 consists of 15 residues. After removal of 6 bases from V and 6 bases from J, the junction contained 5 bases not matched to a gene. DNA for the CDR3: TGTGCCAGCAGTTCAGGACTAGCGGGAGCCAATGAGCAGTTCTTC. Translated: CASSSGLAGANEQFF. Supplemented by reference TRBV11-2 and TRBJ2-1, the full variable domain reads EAGVAQSPRYKIIEKRQSVAFWCNPISGHATLYWYQQILGQGPKLLIQFQNNGVVDDSQLPKDRFSAERLKGVDSTLKIQPAKLEDSAVYLCASSSGLAGANEQFFGPGTRLTVL.

The V call is TRBV12-3 or TRBV12-4, the J call TRBJ1-3, with D possibly TRBD1 on 6 matching bases. The CDR3 spans 12 residues. Trimming pared 2 bases from V and 10 bases from J, leaving 9 bases between. The CDR3 is CASSLSQGTIYF. The DNA of the CDR3 is TGTGCCAGCAGTTTAAGCCAGGGGACCATATATTTT.

The CDR3 here is CASSLDPSGGPQQETQYF. The DNA for the CDR3 is TGTGCCAGCAGCTTGGATCCTAGCGGGGGGCCCCAGCAAGAGACCCAGTACTTC. This chain joins TRBV5-6 and TRBJ2-5, with 11 bases lining up with TRBD2. Germline CDR1 and CDR2: SGHDT and YYEEEE. The CDR3 consists of 18 residues. J lost 2 bases, V lost 0 bases, and 9 bases had no gene match.